This T cell receptor beta chain was identified during a study of T cell responses to AZD1222 COVID-19 vaccine. General study findings and limits: All repertoire sampling was performed exclusively after the peak T cell response. CD4 TCRs associated with vaccination spanned spike, dominating at 160-218 and 743-854. Spike-specific TCRs gained breadth and depth after people received two AZD1222 doses.

Sequencing used immunoSEQ multiplex PCR; TCRdb keeps in-frame clones, though not all of them. The sample yields 150,000 to 200,000 clones, roughly 85% seen once. This CDR3 contains 16 residues. Germline assignment: CDR1 LNHNV and CDR2 YYDKDF (reference sequence). The ends were cut back, 3 bases at V and 4 bases at J, with 15 bases in the middle. This clone was counted a few times. The antigen is undetermined. The sample consisted of peripheral blood, taken 28 days after the second AZD1222 dose. The chain recombines TRBV15 with TRBJ1-4, with a possible D match to TRBD1 (6 bases). This sequence was found in an adult who received the AZD1222 COVID-19 vaccine. The CDR3 DNA is TGTGCCACCAGCAGGGGGGACCAGGGGATTAATGAAAAACTGTTTTTT. Its translation: CATSRGDQGINEKLFF.